What follows are 24 T cell receptor beta chains derived from one specimen sequenced in a study of blood T cell repertoires in COVID-19. The assay was immunoSEQ multiplex PCR, and TCRdb's table has in-frame clones only and misses some. This table holds approximately 160,000 clones, about 82% found once. The material sequenced was peripheral blood. The receptors shown here come from a man in his forties or fifties with active or convalescent COVID-19.

This clone has more than one count but fewer than ten. The chain employs TRBV19 and TRBJ1-5, with unresolved D. Germline V lookup: CDR1 LNHDA, CDR2 SQIVND (reference sequence). The V and J ends lost 5 bases and 3 bases respectively, with 8 bases between them. CDR3 size: 13 residues. The chain's CDR3 is CASSSDFNQPQHF. DNA for the CDR3: TGTGCCAGTAGTTCAGACTTCAATCAGCCCCAGCATTTT. The complete variable domain, with remaining parts taken from reference TRBV19 and TRBJ1-5, reads DGGITQSPKYLFRKEGQNVTLSCEQNLNHDAMYWYRQDPGQGLRLIYYSQIVNDFQKGDIAEGYSVSREKKESFPLTVTSAQKNPTAFYLCASSSDFNQPQHFGDGTRLSIL.

The J gene is TRBJ1-5, the V gene TRBV7-6; D is unclear. V shed 1 base and J shed 0 bases, with 13 bases lying between them. Germline loops: CDR1 SGHVS, CDR2 FNYEAQ. CDR3 length: 17 amino acids. CDR3 nucleotide sequence: TGTGCCAGCAGCTTAGGGCCCGGAGGTGATAGCAATCAGCCCCAGCATTTT. Amino acids: CASSLGPGGDSNQPQHF.

The gene calls are TRBV5-1 and TRBJ1-3, with no clear D. The CDR3 length is 13 residues. The germline V gene encodes CDR1 SGHRS and CDR2 YFSETQ. With 4 bases removed from V and 3 bases from J, the gap between germline ends came to 8 bases. CDR3: CASSESFGNTIYF. The CDR3 coding sequence is TGCGCCAGCAGCGAAAGCTTTGGAAACACCATATATTTT.

The chain employs TRBV7-9 and TRBJ1-4, with TRBD1 identical over 9 bases. V lost 5 bases to trimming and J lost 7 bases; unmatched junction nucleotides: 8. Germline CDR1 SEHNR, CDR2 FQNEAQ (reference sequence). The CDR3 contains 15 residues. CDR3 in DNA: TGTGCCAGCAGCGGACAGGGGTGGGGAGCTGAAAAACTGTTTTTT. Translating it yields CASSGQGWGAEKLFF.

The CDR3 region has the DNA TGTGCCAGCAGTATGACAGGGGCCTTGAACACTGAAGCTTTCTTT. Protein sequence: CASSMTGALNTEAFF. The rearrangement links TRBV27 to TRBJ1-1; 8 nucleotides align to TRBD1. Germline CDR1 reads MNHEY; CDR2 reads SMNVEV (reference sequence). The CDR3 is made up of 15 amino acids. Trimming removed 5 bases from V and 0 bases from J; junction bases left unmatched: 5.

This chain uses TRBV18 with TRBJ1-1; TRBD1 agrees at 10 bases. The CDR3 spans 15 residues. J lost 5 bases, V lost 3 bases, and 6 bases had no gene match. Germline assignment: CDR1 KGHSH and CDR2 LQKENI. The CDR3 spells CASSPTTGGETEAFF. CDR3 sequence (DNA): TGTGCCAGCTCACCCACGACAGGGGGCGAAACTGAAGCTTTCTTT.

This rearrangement joins TRBV5-1 to TRBJ2-5, with TRBD1 as a possible D gene (6 bases). V lost 4 bases and J lost 1, with 8 bases in between. Germline lookup yields CDR1 SGHRS and CDR2 YFSETQ. The CDR3 is 13 residues long. The CDR3 nucleotides read TGCGCCAGCAGCCAACAGGGCCAAGAGACCCAGTACTTC. It yields the protein CASSQQGQETQYF.

The V call is TRBV19, the J call TRBJ1-2; D is unclear. The CDR3 extends over 14 amino acids. The V gene lost 7 bases and the J gene lost 2 bases, with 14 bases spanning the gap. Germline V gene data show CDR1 as LNHDA and CDR2 as SQIVND (reference sequence). The CDR3 region is CASIPVAENYGYTF. The CDR3 DNA is TGTGCCAGTATCCCGGTCGCGGAAAACTATGGCTACACCTTC.

The chain joins TRBV5-6 to TRBJ2-1; D possibly corresponds to TRBD1 (6 bases). Trimming took off 5 bases at V and 4 bases at J, with 19 bases between the two ends. The CDR3 contains 16 residues. Germline CDR1 reads SGHDT; CDR2 reads YYEEEE. CDR3 DNA sequence: TGTGCCAGCAGACCAACCCTGGGGGCAACATACAATGAGCAGTTCTTC. Translating gives CASRPTLGATYNEQFF.

The CDR3 reads CASSLGQGRGETQYF. DNA for the CDR3: TGTGCCAGCAGCTTGGGACAGGGGAGGGGAGAGACCCAGTACTTC. V gene TRBV5-6 combines with J gene TRBJ2-5; weak D call: TRBD1 (8 bases). Deletions cut 0 bases from V and 4 bases from J, with 13 bases between. The CDR3 has 15 amino acids. Germline V gives CDR1 SGHDT, CDR2 YYEEEE.

The chain uses TRBV5-1 and TRBJ1-5; TRBD1 agrees at 9 bases. Germline V lookup: CDR1 SGHRS, CDR2 YFSETQ. V was pared by 4 bases and J by 7 bases, with 6 bases of the junction left unmatched. This CDR3 is built from 14 residues. CDR3 loop: CASSLGQGEQPQHF. The CDR3 region has the DNA TGCGCCAGCAGCCTGGGACAGGGAGAACAGCCCCAGCATTTT.

The V call is TRBV29-1, the J call TRBJ2-5, with TRBD2 identical over 9 bases. The CDR3 loop spans 14 amino acids. Germline-derived CDR1 and CDR2 are SQVTM and ANQGSEA. V was pared by 3 bases and J by 1 base, with 3 bases of the junction left unmatched. Written as DNA, the CDR3 is TGCAGCGTTGATGTAGCGGGGGTCCAAGAGACCCAGTACTTC. Translated, it gives CSVDVAGVQETQYF. The variable domain in full, with the rest retrieved from reference TRBV29-1 and TRBJ2-5, is SAVISQKPSRDICQRGTSLTIQCQVDSQVTMMFWYRQQPGQSLTLIATANQGSEATYESGFVIDKFPISRPNLTFSTLTVSNMSPEDSSIYLCSVDVAGVQETQYFGPGTRLLVL.

Here the CDR3 reads CASRLGEGTQETQYF. The CDR3 DNA reads TGCGCCAGCAGGCTGGGGGAGGGAACGCAAGAGACCCAGTACTTC. The chain recombines TRBV5-1 with TRBJ2-5, with 7 bases matching TRBD2. V trimming: 5 bases; J trimming: 2 bases; junction bases outside the gene matches: 9. CDR3 length: 15 residues. The V gene's germline CDR1 is SGHRS and CDR2 YFSETQ.

The J gene is TRBJ1-2, the V gene TRBV3-1 (or the pseudogene TRBV3-2), with 10 bases aligning to TRBD1. V was clipped by 4 bases and J by 3 bases; unmatched bases: 5. The CDR3 extends over 15 amino acids. The germline V gene encodes CDR1 LGHDT and CDR2 YNNKEL (reference sequence). The CDR3 nucleotides are TGTGCCAGCAGCCGACCGGGACAGGGGTACTATGGCTACACCTTC. Its protein product is CASSRPGQGYYGYTF.

This clone was detected only a few times. The chain has TRBV5-1 and TRBJ1-1; D gene unclear. Trimming removed 0 bases from V and 0 bases from J, with 12 bases in between. CDR1 SGHRS and CDR2 YFSETQ come from the germline V gene. CDR3 size: 16 residues. CDR3 region: CASSLGRRLMNTEAFF. CDR3 in DNA: TGCGCCAGCAGCTTGGGAAGACGACTCATGAACACTGAAGCTTTCTTT. Variable domain in full (rest from reference TRBV5-1 and TRBJ1-1): KAGVTQTPRYLIKTRGQQVTLSCSPISGHRSVSWYQQTPGQGLQFLFEYFSETQRNKGNFPGRFSGRQFSNSRSEMNVSTLELGDSALYLCASSLGRRLMNTEAFFGQGTRLTVV.

The rearrangement uses TRBV6-5 and TRBJ1-5, with a possible D match to TRBD1 (6 bases). Germline lookup yields CDR1 MNHEY and CDR2 SVGAGI. The V end lost 2 bases, the J end lost 6 bases, and 14 bases lay between the germline ends. This CDR3 has 15 amino acids. CDR3 sequence (DNA): TGTGCCAGCAGTTACGGCGTGGGAGGGGGTCAGCCCCAGCATTTT. Translated: CASSYGVGGGQPQHF.

The CDR3 nucleotides are TGTGCCAGCAGTGCTTGGCGGGGGGCCAGATATGGCTACACCTTC. Its translation: CASSAWRGARYGYTF. The chain couples TRBV28 to TRBJ1-2, with D possibly TRBD1 on 6 matching bases. The CDR3 spans 15 residues. From germline, CDR1 is MDHEN and CDR2 SYDVKM. The V end was cut by 5 bases, the J end by 5 bases, with 18 bases between.

This clone has just a few counts. V and J are TRBV3-1 (or the pseudogene TRBV3-2) and TRBJ1-5, with 7 bases identical to TRBD1. Germline assignment: CDR1 LGHDT and CDR2 YNNKEL (reference sequence). The V segment lost 4 bases and the J segment 3 bases; nucleotides outside the gene matches: 6. This CDR3 is built from 15 residues. The CDR3 is CASSPHGTDNQPQHF. The CDR3 bases are TGTGCCAGCAGCCCACACGGGACAGACAATCAGCCCCAGCATTTT.

The chain carries TRBV2 and TRBJ1-4; D is unclear. This CDR3 is 12 amino acids long. Trimming shortened V by 3 bases and J by 6 bases, and 5 bases separated the two germline ends. Germline loops: CDR1 SNHLY, CDR2 FYNNEI. The CDR3 sequence: CASSDLDEKLFF. Here the CDR3 DNA reads TGTGCCAGCAGTGACTTAGATGAAAAACTGTTTTTT. The full variable domain, its missing parts supplied by reference TRBV2 and TRBJ1-4, is EPEVTQTPSHQVTQMGQEVILRCVPISNHLYFYWYRQILGQKVEFLVSFYNNEISEKSEIFDDQFSVERPDGSNFTLKIRSTKLEDSAMYFCASSDLDEKLFFGSGTQLSVL.

The chain uses TRBV27 and TRBJ2-7, with 12 bases identical to TRBD1. This CDR3 has 15 residues. J lost 5 bases, V lost 7 bases, and 9 bases had no gene match. CDR1 and CDR2 from the germline V gene are MNHEY and SMNVEV (reference sequence). DNA of the CDR3: TGTGCCAGCACGCTACTCGGGACAGGGGGCGACGAGCAGTACTTC. Protein sequence: CASTLLGTGGDEQYF.

CDR3 DNA sequence: TGCGCCAGCAGTGGCCAGGGGTTGCGATACGAGCAGTACTTC. Residues: CASSGQGLRYEQYF. The gene calls are TRBV5-1 and TRBJ2-7; weak D call: TRBD1 (6 bases). CDR1 is SGHRS and CDR2 is YFSETQ in the germline V gene. The V end was cut by 5 bases, the J end by 4 bases, with 16 bases between. CDR3 length: 14 amino acids.

Concerning this clone itself: Other DNA sequences in this specimen translate into the identical CDR3. The chain recombines TRBV5-1 with TRBJ1-2, with 8 bases matching TRBD1. This CDR3 is built from 15 residues. Germline CDR1 SGHRS, CDR2 YFSETQ. J lost 4 bases, V lost 0 bases, and 5 bases had no gene match. CDR3 coding DNA: TGCGCCAGCAGCTTGGATGGACAGGGATCCTATGGCTACACCTTC. It encodes CASSLDGQGSYGYTF.

This clone was seen only once. The V gene is TRBV9, the J gene TRBJ2-1; the D gene is possibly TRBD1 (6 bases). The CDR3 sequence is 16 residues long. The germline CDR1 and CDR2 sequences are SGDLS and YYNGEE. Trimming shortened V by 0 bases and J by 0 bases, and 10 bases separated the two germline ends. This chain's CDR3 is CASSVDGTHSYNEQFF. In DNA form, the CDR3 reads TGTGCCAGCAGCGTAGACGGGACACACTCCTACAATGAGCAGTTCTTC.

The chain couples TRBV13 to TRBJ1-1; possibly TRBD1 for D (6 bases). Deletions cut 0 bases from V and 2 bases from J, with 19 bases between. Looked up from germline, CDR1 is PRHDT and CDR2 is FYEKMQ (reference sequence). The CDR3 covers 18 residues. The chain's CDR3 is CASSLGDLRGRANTEAFF. CDR3 nucleotides: TGTGCCAGCAGCTTAGGGGACCTCAGGGGAAGGGCAAACACTGAAGCTTTCTTT. The complete variable domain, with remaining parts taken from reference TRBV13 and TRBJ1-1, reads AAGVIQSPRHLIKEKRETATLKCYPIPRHDTVYWYQQGPGQDPQFLISFYEKMQSDKGSIPDRFSAQQFSDYHSELNMSSLELGDSALYFCASSLGDLRGRANTEAFFGQGTRLTVV.